The 23 T cell receptor beta chains listed next were all sequenced from one sample in a study of CD8+ T cells in alopecia areata. Described treatment: oral pan-JAK inhibitor, 5-10 mg twice daily. cDNA serving as the sequencing template came from extracted, reverse transcribed RNA. Generated by immunoSEQ multiplex PCR, the TCRdb table keeps only in-frame clones and is missing some. The profile shows about 200,000 clones, around two fifths of them singletons. The specimen comprised CD4+ T cells sorted from blood, sampled at approximately week 30, from a patient treated with tofacitinib. These receptors all come from a human donor with alopecia areata.

V is TRBV5-1 and J is TRBJ2-5; 7 bases fit TRBD1. This CDR3 is 16 amino acids long. V dropped 4 bases and J dropped 3; count of bases not matched to a gene: 12. CDR1 is SGHRS and CDR2 is YFSETQ in the germline V gene. CDR3 loop: CASSPRTGPGKETQYF. Written as DNA, the CDR3 is TGCGCCAGCAGCCCCCGGACAGGTCCAGGGAAAGAGACCCAGTACTTC.

The CDR3 region has the DNA TGTGCCAGCAGAGGGGCAGGGTGGGCCAAAAACATTCAGTACTTC. It specifies CASRGAGWAKNIQYF. The V call is TRBV27, the J call TRBJ2-4; a weak D match, TRBD1 (5 bases). Trimming removed 6 bases from V and 1 base from J, with 13 bases in between. CDR1 is MNHEY and CDR2 is SMNVEV in the germline V gene (reference sequence). The CDR3 runs 15 residues.

In this sample, this clone turned up a few times. The chain links TRBV7-2 to TRBJ1-4; no clear D gene. V was trimmed by 3 bases and J by 0 bases, leaving 5 bases between them. The germline CDR1 and CDR2 sequences are SGHTA and FQGNSA. The CDR3 sequence is 14 residues long. The CDR3 region is CASSFTATNEKLFF. Here the CDR3 DNA reads TGTGCCAGCAGCTTCACTGCAACTAATGAAAAACTGTTTTTT.

The chain couples TRBV11-1 to TRBJ2-1, with 9 bases aligning to TRBD2. Germline V gene lookup returns CDR1 SGHAT and CDR2 FQDESV (reference sequence). The CDR3 has 16 residues. V shed 1 base, J shed 4 bases, and the junction held 5 bases outside the gene matches. The CDR3 region has the DNA TGTGCCAGCAGCTTAGTAGCGGGGGCCCTGTACAATGAGCAGTTCTTC. As protein: CASSLVAGALYNEQFF. Filled out from reference TRBV11-1 and TRBJ2-1, the complete variable domain reads EAEVAQSPRYKITEKSQAVAFWCDPISGHATLYWYRQILGQGPELLVQFQDESVVDDSQLPKDRFSAERLKGVDSTLKIQPAELGDSAMYLCASSLVAGALYNEQFFGPGTRLTVL.

The rearrangement joins TRBV2 to TRBJ2-1; 11 positions agree with TRBD2. The length of the CDR3 is 16 residues. Germline V gene data show CDR1 as SNHLY and CDR2 as FYNNEI. J was trimmed by 4 bases and V by 4 bases; bases with no gene match: 6. CDR3 protein: CASSVGLAERYNEQFF. The CDR3 DNA reads TGTGCCAGCAGTGTGGGACTAGCGGAGCGGTACAATGAGCAGTTCTTC.

This clone was counted once. The chain is built from TRBV30 and TRBJ2-5; D ambiguous. V gave up 2 bases and J gave up 4 bases, with 14 bases separating them. CDR3 size: 14 residues. Germline CDR1 is GTSNPN and CDR2 is SVGIG (reference sequence). CDR3 sequence: CAWSSWGWGETQYF. CDR3 bases: TGTGCCTGGAGTTCCTGGGGATGGGGAGAGACCCAGTACTTC.

The gene calls are TRBV2 and TRBJ1-2; 9 bases are a match to TRBD1. The ends lost 9 bases at V and 7 bases at J; junction bases unmatched: 9. The CDR3 has 13 amino acids. CDR1 is SNHLY, CDR2 FYNNEI, per germline. The CDR3 DNA reads TGTGCCAGACGAGACCGGGACAGGGCTGGCTACACCTTC. Residues: CARRDRDRAGYTF.

This clone was seen more than once but under ten times. The chain's CDR3 is CSVSQGYGNTIYF. CDR3 sequence (DNA): TGCAGCGTTTCTCAGGGTTACGGAAACACCATATATTTT. The V call is TRBV29-1, the J call TRBJ1-3; D is possibly TRBD1 (5 bases). Trimming removed 5 bases from V and 4 bases from J, with 12 bases in between. This CDR3 comprises 13 residues. Looked up from germline, CDR1 is SQVTM and CDR2 is ANQGSEA. Full variable domain (missing parts from reference TRBV29-1 and TRBJ1-3): SAVISQKPSRDICQRGTSLTIQCQVDSQVTMMFWYRQQPGQSLTLIATANQGSEATYESGFVIDKFPISRPNLTFSTLTVSNMSPEDSSIYLCSVSQGYGNTIYFGEGSWLTVV.

CDR3 sequence reads: CAWSGVTAANEKLFF. The CDR3 DNA follows: TGTGCCTGGAGTGGAGTAACCGCCGCTAATGAAAAACTGTTTTTT. V is TRBV30 and J is TRBJ1-4; D unresolved. V shed 1 base and J shed 3 bases, with 12 bases lying between them. Germline CDR1 is GTSNPN and CDR2 is SVGIG (reference sequence). CDR3 length: 15 amino acids.

The table lists this clone with a few counts. The V gene is TRBV18, the J gene TRBJ2-1; 7 bases agree with TRBD2. The CDR3 length is 15 residues. Germline values: CDR1 KGHSH, CDR2 LQKENI. Germline trimming cut 1 base from V and 8 bases from J; bases unmatched to any gene: 8. CDR3 sequence reads: CASSPRGGSRDEQFF. DNA of the CDR3: TGTGCCAGCTCACCACGGGGGGGGTCGCGGGATGAGCAGTTCTTC.

This clone was seen many times. This chain uses TRBV7-9 with TRBJ2-6; D not resolved. The CDR3 has 16 residues. Germline CDR1 is SEHNR and CDR2 is FQNEAQ (reference sequence). V was shortened by 1 base and J by 0 bases, with 7 bases between the two germline ends. CDR3: CASSLEGHSGANVLTF. CDR3 coding DNA: TGTGCCAGCAGCTTAGAAGGCCACTCTGGGGCCAACGTCCTGACTTTC.

This clone appeared a few times. The chain couples TRBV11-2 to TRBJ2-5; no firm D call. Germline V gives CDR1 SGHAT, CDR2 FQNNGV. The length of the CDR3 is 15 residues. The V end lost 0 bases, the J end lost 4 bases, and 12 bases lay between the germline ends. CDR3 coding DNA: TGTGCCAGCAGCTTAGATCGGATGCTACTAGAGACCCAGTACTTC. As protein: CASSLDRMLLETQYF.

This clone was counted once. The genes are TRBV30 and TRBJ2-7, with TRBD1 identical over 10 bases. The CDR3 loop spans 11 amino acids. Per the germline V gene, CDR1 is GTSNPN and CDR2 is SVGIG (reference sequence). The ends lost 5 bases at V and 5 bases at J; junction bases unmatched: 0. In DNA form, the CDR3 reads TGTGCCTGGGGACAGGGGGACGAGCAGTACTTC. It specifies CAWGQGDEQYF.

In this sample, this clone turned up a few times. This rearrangement joins TRBV2 to TRBJ2-5; D is uncertain. Trimming pared 4 bases from V and 5 bases from J, leaving 11 bases between. Germline CDR1 and CDR2: SNHLY and FYNNEI. The length of the CDR3 is 13 residues. Here the CDR3 reads CASSVGFRETQYF. CDR3 DNA: TGTGCCAGCAGTGTAGGGTTCCGGGAGACCCAGTACTTC.

The chain carries TRBV2 and TRBJ1-1; the D is unclear. V lost 6 bases and J lost 7, with 18 bases in between. There are 14 residues in the CDR3. Per germline, CDR1 SNHLY and CDR2 FYNNEI. The CDR3: CASRRAEAQGEAFF. In nucleotides, the CDR3 is TGTGCCAGCAGGAGGGCAGAAGCGCAAGGTGAAGCTTTCTTT.

This sequence joins TRBV4-1 and TRBJ2-3; 11 nucleotides match TRBD2. Unmatched junction bases numbered 11, after V lost 10 bases and J lost 5 bases. This CDR3 comprises 15 residues. Germline-derived CDR1 and CDR2 are MGHRA and YSYEKL. As DNA, the CDR3 is TGCGCCACCACACTTAGCGGGAGGGCCGAAGATACGCAGTATTTT. It encodes CATTLSGRAEDTQYF.

This sequence joins TRBV7-2 and TRBJ1-2, with 7 nucleotides matching TRBD1. Per the germline V gene, CDR1 is SGHTA and CDR2 is FQGNSA. The CDR3 is made up of 16 amino acids. V was pared by 5 bases and J by 6 bases, with 15 bases of the junction left unmatched. The CDR3 here is CASSEGSTGQRDGYTF. The CDR3 DNA sequence: TGTGCCAGCAGCGAAGGAAGTACGGGACAGCGGGATGGCTACACCTTC.

The table lists this clone with a count of one. The chain carries TRBV11-2 and TRBJ2-1, with 11 bases fitting TRBD2. The germline gives CDR1 SGHAT, CDR2 FQNNGV. The ends lost 4 bases at V and 4 bases at J; junction bases unmatched: 9. This CDR3 spans 17 amino acids. CDR3 nucleotide sequence: TGTGCCAGCAGCTCGACCCCCGGGACTAGCGGATACAATGAGCAGTTCTTC. Encoded protein: CASSSTPGTSGYNEQFF.

The chain joins TRBV6-1 to TRBJ2-5, with 8 positions matching TRBD1. The germline V gene has CDR1 MNHNS and CDR2 SASEGT. The junction had 4 bases not matched to a gene; V was cut back by 6 bases and J by 4 bases. There are 13 residues in the CDR3. DNA of the CDR3: TGTGCCAGCAGGAAAGGACAGGGAGAGACCCAGTACTTC. It translates to CASRKGQGETQYF.

The gene calls are TRBV6-1 and TRBJ1-6; unclear D gene. This CDR3 comprises 12 residues. Germline values: CDR1 MNHNS, CDR2 SASEGT. The V end lost 5 bases, the J end lost 8 bases, and 7 bases lay between the germline ends. In nucleotides, the CDR3 is TGTGCCAGCAGTCCTACAGATTCACCCCTCCACTTT. Protein: CASSPTDSPLHF.

The chain has TRBV5-1 and TRBJ1-4; tentatively, D is TRBD1 (5 bases). CDR3 length: 15 amino acids. The germline V and J ends were trimmed by 5 bases and 6 bases, with 17 bases remaining between them. Germline V gene data show CDR1 as SGHRS and CDR2 as YFSETQ. The CDR3 region has the DNA TGCGCCAGCAGACCCCAGGGCTCCATGGATGAAAAACTGTTTTTT. As protein: CASRPQGSMDEKLFF.

The V gene is TRBV9, the J gene TRBJ2-1; TRBD2 might be the D (6 bases). This CDR3 is built from 15 residues. From germline, CDR1 is SGDLS and CDR2 YYNGEE. V dropped 0 bases and J dropped 7 bases, with 14 bases sitting between them. CDR3 bases: TGTGCCAGCAGCGTAGATGGGGGGTTCTATAATGAGCAGTTCTTC. This sequence encodes CASSVDGGFYNEQFF.

This clone was detected only a few times. This sequence joins TRBV7-8 and TRBJ2-7; D uncertain. CDR3 length: 14 residues. Germline V CDR1 and CDR2: SGHVS, FQNEAQ. The ends were cut back, 1 base at V and 3 bases at J, with 10 bases in the middle. CDR3 region: CASSLGQEIYEQYF. The CDR3 coding sequence is TGTGCCAGCAGCTTAGGGCAGGAGATCTACGAGCAGTACTTC.